This T cell receptor beta chain was sequenced during a study of T cells in Graves' hyperthyroidism and ophthalmopathy (dated 2019 in TCRdb). About the study as a whole: Peripheral blood was sampled at the time of initial diagnosis, prior to any treatment. TCR Vbeta CDR3 sequencing of 140 or so peripheral blood samples (under 45 ophthalmopathy, approximately 80 hyperthyroidism and roughly 17 progressor patients) is reported in the paper. The study also compared thyroid tissue and blood T-cell repertoires from five or six Graves' hyperthyroidism patients. Whether ophthalmopathy could be predicted prospectively was tested in an independent validation cohort made up of roughly 19 hyperthyroidism patients plus 17 patients who later progressed to ophthalmopathy. The 85 to 100 discovery patients were randomly split 7:3 into training and test sets. To identify TCR V-J signatures that set the groups apart, the researchers used a discovery cohort of 95 to 100 patients, made up of 40 to 45 with Graves' ophthalmopathy and around 58 with stable Graves' hyperthyroidism. After blood sampling, hyperthyroidism patients were treated with methimazole at a starting dose of 30 mg daily, and ophthalmopathy patients were treated with high-dose intravenous methylprednisolone. Broader findings and caveats from the paper: A model built on a 13 V-J signature distinguished ophthalmopathy from stable hyperthyroidism, reaching 85% to 90% sensitivity and 81.08% specificity in cross-validation and 80%/75% in testing. Most expanded thyroid clonotypes (frequency above 0.001) were also detected in blood, suggesting blood repertoires may reflect thyroid immune responses. In validation, the model predicted progression to ophthalmopathy with 55% to 71% sensitivity and 72% to 85% specificity, a median of 6.5 months before onset. No statistical method was used to set the sample size in advance, and investigators knew the group allocation.

The TCR beta CDR3 regions were amplified from the RNA transcripts. The TCR CDR3 was subjected to a first round of RT-PCR using the HTBI primer set and the Qiagen OneStep RT-PCR kit. The libraries were constructed in a second round of multiplex PCR and then size-selected and purified. The libraries were sequenced on an Illumina HiSeq2000 using paired-end 100 bp reads. Under the source paper's analysis protocol: SOAPnuke was used to process the raw data, with reads discarded if the reads contained adapters or uncalled bases, had a mean Phred below 15, or lacked an exact constant-primer or identifier match. High-quality paired reads were merged using COPE v1.2.5, and each unique nucleotide sequence was defined as a clonotype. MiTCR v1.1 was used to align the clonotypes against IMGT TRBV, TRBD and TRBJ reference segments. Only V-J combinations with frequency above 0.0001, covering about 99% of repertoires, were analysed. A TCS score was defined as the ratio of F50 (clonal expansion) to E x V (chaos), with BLOSUM62-based TCRdist applied between CDR3 peptides within each V-J. Welch's t-statistics and random forest reduced around 510 V-J features to 10 to 15, which were used in a naive Bayes classifier (R e1071). Using fastp trimming at Q25 and MiXCR clonotype assembly, TCRdb reanalyzed the public sequencing data and kept in-frame beta chains. Rows with a matching CDR3 protein are joined into one entry that keeps the most common DNA and genes. The V and J calls and clone size are TCRdb's, not the authors'. In this sample the table shows about 560,000 distinct CDR3 sequences, 16% of which occur a single time. Approximately 20% of the sample is held by the ten biggest clonotypes.

The germline V gene (reference sequence) yields MNHEY for CDR1 and SMNVEV for CDR2. The length of the CDR3 is 15 amino acids, counting both ends. Just the 45-base CDR3 DNA is kept, in frame starting at base 1. The V end loses 5 bases and the J end loses 3 bases, and a stretch of 16 bases separates them. Graves' hyperthyroidism was defined as stable when no progression to ophthalmopathy occurred over 18 months of follow-up. Hyperthyroidism patients were newly diagnosed, with disease duration under 2 months, and aged 18 to 65 years. Exclusion was applied to patients with uncontrolled infections, other autoimmune diseases, pregnancy or lactation. Diagnoses were established on the basis of clinical symptoms, serum thyroxine and TRAb, thyroid ultrasound, and orbital computed tomography. PBMCs were isolated from about 9 ml of fresh peripheral blood by Ficoll-Paque density gradient centrifugation. Total RNA was extracted with Trizol reagent, and quality was checked on an Agilent 2100 Bioanalyzer.

Turning to this clonotype: Its antigen specificity is not known. The CDR3 carries no conserved terminal phenylalanine or tryptophan, so it likely arises from a read error.

This receptor was obtained from a woman aged 18-29 years with Graves' hyperthyroidism. Sequenced sample: blood. The chain couples TRBV27 to TRBJ1-1; the D gene lacks a confident call. The nucleotide sequence is TGTGCCAGCAGTCTAGAGACCCCGCGGGACACTGAAGCTTTCTCT. It specifies CASSLETPRDTEAFS.